The 27 T cell receptor beta chains in this list originate from one sample, sequenced in a study of T-cell reconstitution after alpha-beta-depleted transplantation in children. TCRbeta library preparation incorporated unique molecular identifiers. TCRdb passed the PCR reads through MiXCR, listing each CDR3 protein once. Among hundreds of thousands of distinct CDR3 sequences listed, over 10% were seen once. The material was PBMCs, mostly from graft donor cells, obtained 360 days after TCRalphabeta/CD19-depleted stem cell transplant. The receptors stem from a male patient between 10 and 17 years old who had a stem cell transplant for acute myeloid leukemia, so the T cells may come from the graft donor.

For this clonotype: This CDR3 fails to terminate in the conserved phenylalanine or tryptophan, so it likely reflects a read error. V is TRBV29-1 and J is TRBJ1-5; 11 positions match TRBD1. Germline CDR1 reads SQVTM; CDR2 reads ANQGSEA. The CDR3 runs 13 residues. V gave up 6 bases and J gave up 6 bases; unmatched junction bases: 4. The CDR3 nucleotides are TGCAGCGTAGGGACAGGGGGTAGTCAGCCCCAGCATGTT. Its translation: CSVGTGGSQPQHV.

This clonotype was detected only a few times. The chain has TRBV30 and TRBJ2-2; D perhaps matches TRBD2 (5 bases). The V gene lost 3 bases and the J gene lost 2 bases, with 7 bases spanning the gap. The CDR3 is 13 residues long. Germline loops: CDR1 GTSNPN, CDR2 SVGIG (reference sequence). This chain's CDR3 is CAWRGRNTGELFF. In DNA form, the CDR3 reads TGTGCCTGGAGGGGGAGAAACACCGGGGAGCTGTTTTTT. Variable domain in full (rest from reference TRBV30 and TRBJ2-2): SQTIHQWPATLVQPVGSPLSLECTVEGTSNPNLYWYRQAAGRGLQLLFYSVGIGQISSEVPQNLSASRPQDRQFILSSKKLLLSDSGFYLCAWRGRNTGELFFGEGSRLTVL.

This clonotype was seen a handful of times. The chain links TRBV12-3 or TRBV12-4 to TRBJ1-5; D is perhaps TRBD1 (6 bases). Trimming removed 2 bases from V and 6 bases from J, with 17 bases in between. This CDR3 region has 16 residues. For the CDR3, the DNA is TGTGCCAGCAGTTTAACGGGGGGCGATTTTAGTCAGCCCCAGCATTTT. It yields the protein CASSLTGGDFSQPQHF.

In its sample, this clonotype was seen many times. The gene calls are TRBV5-6 and TRBJ2-3; 13 bases are a match to TRBD2. CDR1 SGHDT and CDR2 YYEEEE come from the germline V gene. The CDR3 covers 16 residues. The V and J ends lost 5 bases and 2 bases, in that order; junction bases with no gene match: 5. The CDR3 here is CASSQLAGGPTDTQYF. CDR3 DNA sequence: TGTGCCAGCAGTCAACTAGCGGGAGGGCCCACAGATACGCAGTATTTT.

The rearrangement links TRBV6-2 or TRBV6-3 to TRBJ2-3; no clear D gene. Germline V gives CDR1 MNHEY, CDR2 SVGEGT. This CDR3 contains 22 residues. V was shortened by 6 bases and J by 0 bases, with 34 bases between the two germline ends. This CDR3 is CASRGDLIGHSLEAASTDTQYF. Here the CDR3 DNA reads TGTGCCAGCAGAGGCGATTTAATTGGGCACAGTCTAGAGGCCGCTAGCACAGATACGCAGTATTTT.

The chain has TRBV6-2 or TRBV6-3 and TRBJ2-7; TRBD1 matches at 7 bases. Germline V gives CDR1 MNHEY, CDR2 SVGEGT. Trimming removed 7 bases from V and 3 bases from J; junction bases left unmatched: 9. The CDR3 extends over 14 amino acids. CDR3 coding DNA: TGTGCCAGCAATATACCCCGGGACAGCTACGAGCAGTACTTC. It codes for CASNIPRDSYEQYF.

The rearrangement joins TRBV2 to TRBJ2-7; weak D call: TRBD1 (6 bases). In germline, CDR1 is SNHLY, CDR2 FYNNEI. V dropped 7 bases and J dropped 3 bases, with 16 bases sitting between them. This CDR3 has 14 residues. CDR3 loop: CASTGQLGLYEQYF. Written as DNA, the CDR3 is TGTGCCAGCACTGGACAGTTGGGCCTCTACGAGCAGTACTTC.

This clonotype showed up just a few times. The chain employs TRBV20-1 and TRBJ2-5; TRBD1 aligns across 9 bases. J lost 9 bases, V lost 5 bases, and 10 bases had no gene match. Germline V CDR1 and CDR2: DFQATT, SNEGSKA (reference sequence). The CDR3 totals 13 residues. The DNA for the CDR3 is TGCAGTGCTTCGCTGGGACAGGGTATGGCCCAGTACTTC. This sequence encodes CSASLGQGMAQYF.

This clonotype showed up just a few times. V is TRBV28 and J is TRBJ1-3, with a weak D call TRBD1 (6 bases). Germline V gene lookup returns CDR1 MDHEN and CDR2 SYDVKM. V was trimmed by 3 bases and J by 0 bases, leaving 12 bases between them. This CDR3 is built from 16 residues. CDR3 nucleotide sequence: TGTGCCAGCAGTTTCCGACAGGCGCTCTCTGGAAACACCATATATTTT. Encoded protein: CASSFRQALSGNTIYF.

This clonotype was seen many times. The junction departs from the called germline gene at one end, perhaps through a read error. This chain joins TRBV11-2 and TRBJ2-2; TRBD1 or TRBD2 may be the D gene (5 bases each). CDR1 and CDR2 (germline): SGHAT, FQNNGV. The CDR3 sequence is 13 residues long. This chain's CDR3 is CASSLGVTGELFF. The CDR3 DNA sequence: TGCGCCAGCAGCTTGGGGGTCACCGGGGAGCTGTTTTTT.

This clonotype was counted many times. The chain carries TRBV5-1 and TRBJ2-6; possible D gene TRBD1, 5 bases. This CDR3 comprises 15 residues. The V and J ends lost 1 base and 1 base respectively, with 6 bases between them. Germline V gene sequence: CDR1 SGHRS, CDR2 YFSETQ. The DNA of the CDR3 is TGCGCCAGCAGCTTGTCAGGGTCTGGGGCCAACGTCCTGACTTTC. The encoded protein is CASSLSGSGANVLTF.

The count of this clonotype is one. The gene calls are TRBV20-1 and TRBJ1-2, with a possible D match to TRBD1 (5 bases). This CDR3 comprises 11 residues. Germline lookup yields CDR1 DFQATT and CDR2 SNEGSKA (reference sequence). The CDR3 nucleotides read TGCTTCTCGGTCCAGGGCCCTGGCTACACCTTC. It codes for CFSVQGPGYTF.

To note about this clonotype: A read error is possible here, since a much larger clone lies one base away. The rearrangement joins TRBV12-3 or TRBV12-4 to TRBJ2-7; D not certain. With 11 bases removed from V and 7 bases from J, the gap between germline ends came to 15 bases. This CDR3 spans 11 amino acids. In nucleotides, the CDR3 is TGTGCCGGCACCGCGTCCTGGGAGCAGTACTTC. Protein sequence: CAGTASWEQYF.

This clonotype was seen more than once but under ten times. The chain couples TRBV5-5 to TRBJ1-3; D possibly corresponds to TRBD1 (5 bases). Germline V gene data show CDR1 as SGHKS and CDR2 as YYEKEE (reference sequence). The V end was cut by 0 bases, the J end by 0 bases, with 7 bases between. The length of the CDR3 is 15 residues. CDR3 loop: CASSLDRPSGNTIYF. CDR3 coding DNA: TGTGCCAGCAGCTTGGACAGGCCCTCTGGAAACACCATATATTTT.

The chain carries TRBV5-6 and TRBJ1-2; D remains ambiguous. In germline, CDR1 is SGHDT, CDR2 YYEEEE. V was clipped by 0 bases and J by 8 bases, with 11 bases between them. The CDR3 is made up of 13 amino acids. The CDR3 region is CASSLGYRKGYTF. CDR3 nucleotide sequence: TGTGCCAGCAGCTTGGGGTATCGAAAAGGCTACACCTTC.

This clonotype was observed at least ten times. V gene TRBV7-2 combines with J gene TRBJ2-7; weak D call: TRBD2 (6 bases). The length of the CDR3 is 13 residues. V lost 2 bases to trimming and J lost 9 bases, with 14 bases between them. CDR1 is SGHTA and CDR2 is FQGNSA in the germline V gene. CDR3 sequence: CASSLKDRERQYF. CDR3 coding DNA: TGTGCCAGCAGCTTAAAGGACCGGGAGAGGCAGTACTTC.

The V and J genes are TRBV28 and TRBJ2-1, with D tentatively TRBD1 or TRBD2 (5 bases each). V lost 8 bases and J 6 bases, leaving 23 bases between the germline ends. CDR1 and CDR2 from the germline V gene are MDHEN and SYDVKM. CDR3 length: 16 residues. CDR3 nucleotides: TGTGCCAGCGGTTGGGACCTACTAGTTGATGGCAATGAGCAGTTCTTC. Translation: CASGWDLLVDGNEQFF. Variable domain in full (rest from reference TRBV28 and TRBJ2-1): DVKVTQSSRYLVKRTGEKVFLECVQDMDHENMFWYRQDPGLGLRLIYFSYDVKMKEKGDIPEGYSVSREKKERFSLILESASTNQTSMYLCASGWDLLVDGNEQFFGPGTRLTVL.

This chain joins TRBV10-3 and TRBJ2-1; the D is unclear. CDR3 length: 14 amino acids. V lost 0 bases, J lost 10 bases, and 13 bases lay in between. CDR1 and CDR2 from the germline V gene are ENHRY and SYGVKD. In DNA form, the CDR3 reads TGTGCCATCAGTGAGTCGATGACCAACGTAGAGCAGTTCTTC. Protein sequence: CAISESMTNVEQFF.

The CDR3 bases are TGTGCCAGCAGTCCGTCTGAGGGTACGCAGTATTTT. This sequence encodes CASSPSEGTQYF. The chain is built from TRBV7-2 and TRBJ2-3; the D gene is possibly TRBD2 (5 bases). The V end was cut by 6 bases, the J end by 8 bases, with 12 bases between. The germline V gene has CDR1 SGHTA and CDR2 FQGNSA. The CDR3 extends over 12 amino acids.

This clonotype was seen more than once but under ten times. The chain is built from TRBV4-3 and TRBJ2-1; a possible D gene is TRBD2 (6 bases). Trimming shortened V by 4 bases and J by 2 bases, and 18 bases separated the two germline ends. The germline V gene encodes CDR1 LGHNA and CDR2 YSLEER. The CDR3 totals 17 residues. The CDR3 reads CASSRVLAEAAYNEQFF. CDR3 in DNA: TGCGCCAGCAGCCGAGTCTTAGCGGAGGCCGCCTACAATGAGCAGTTCTTC.

This chain joins TRBV20-1 and TRBJ2-1; 13 bases are shared with TRBD2. J lost 6 bases, V lost 3 bases, and 8 bases had no gene match. CDR1 is DFQATT, CDR2 SNEGSKA, per germline (reference sequence). The CDR3 length is 16 residues. The CDR3 here is CSARLILAGGPNEQFF. CDR3 bases: TGCAGTGCTAGGCTCATACTAGCGGGAGGGCCCAATGAGCAGTTCTTC.

V and J are TRBV19 and TRBJ1-2; a weak D match, TRBD1 (5 bases). Germline lookup yields CDR1 LNHDA and CDR2 SQIVND (reference sequence). The CDR3 consists of 15 residues. The ends were cut back, 4 bases at V and 2 bases at J, with 14 bases in the middle. Written as DNA, the CDR3 is TGTGCCAGTAGTACTCACCGGGACGGGAACTATGGCTACACCTTC. This codes for CASSTHRDGNYGYTF.

This clonotype was counted between two and nine times. The chain is built from TRBV29-1 and TRBJ2-3; D may be TRBD2 (5 bases). Germline CDR1 is SQVTM and CDR2 is ANQGSEA. CDR3 length: 15 amino acids. Trimming pared 5 bases from V and 4 bases from J, leaving 19 bases between. In nucleotides, the CDR3 is TGCAGCGTTCTGGGGAGACTCACTTATTCAGATACGCAGTATTTT. The encoded protein is CSVLGRLTYSDTQYF.

The genes are TRBV12-3 or TRBV12-4 and TRBJ2-1, with 7 bases identical to TRBD2. This CDR3 has 16 residues. The V gene end was trimmed by 6 bases and the J gene end by 5 bases; junction bases not matched to a gene: 13. The CDR3 sequence is CASSVPGGGFDNEQFF. In DNA, the CDR3 is TGTGCCAGCAGCGTTCCCGGGGGAGGGTTCGACAATGAGCAGTTCTTC.

This clonotype was seen a handful of times. V and J are TRBV3-1 and TRBJ2-1; the D is unclear. The ends were cut back, 0 bases at V and 9 bases at J, with 9 bases in the middle. The CDR3 loop spans 13 amino acids. The germline V gene has CDR1 LGHDT and CDR2 YNNKEL (reference sequence). CDR3 region: CASSQELIPEQFF. CDR3 bases: TGTGCCAGCAGCCAAGAATTAATTCCTGAGCAGTTCTTC.

This clonotype was observed once. The CDR3 loop is CSARDRDRFYEQYF. DNA of the CDR3: TGCAGTGCTAGAGATCGGGACAGATTCTACGAGCAGTACTTC. The V and J genes are TRBV20-1 and TRBJ2-7, with 7 bases identical to TRBD1. The germline CDR1 and CDR2 sequences are DFQATT and SNEGSKA (reference sequence). V lost 0 bases, J lost 3 bases, and 5 bases stayed unmatched. The CDR3 runs to 14 residues.

CDR3 nucleotide sequence: TGTGCCAGCAGTGAAAGTGGAGCCTACGAGCAGTACTTC. Its protein product is CASSESGAYEQYF. The rearrangement joins TRBV25-1 to TRBJ2-7, with no clear D. Germline assignment: CDR1 MGHDK and CDR2 SYGVNS. CDR3 length: 13 amino acids. Trimming shortened V by 2 bases and J by 2 bases, and 7 bases separated the two germline ends.